This TCR beta chain was recorded in a study of cytomegalovirus exposure and HLA in healthy donors. Findings and limits, study-wide: Sequencing likely generated an artifact that appeared as a cluster of highly shared sequence variants.

To note about this clone: The antigen remains unidentified.

V was shortened by 4 bases and J by 9 bases, with 23 bases between the two germline ends. CDR3 length: 16 residues. The V gene's germline CDR1 is SGHNT and CDR2 YYREEE (reference sequence). PCR primers comprised 60 Vbeta and 13 Jbeta primers. Sequencing used immunoSEQ multiplex PCR; TCRdb keeps in-frame clones, though not all of them. The sample lists 95,000 to 110,000 clones; over 75% were seen once. The source of this sequence is a man aged 25 to 40 in good health and CMV-seronegative. This sequence joins TRBV5-4 and TRBJ1-5, with D hard to call. The sequenced sample consisted of PBMCs. The CDR3 loop reads CASSLLVGAIRGPQHF. In DNA, the CDR3 is TGTGCCAGCAGCCTGCTGGTAGGAGCTATTCGGGGGCCCCAGCATTTT.